Described below is a single T cell receptor (beta chain) sequence and its context. This clonotype was recorded many times. The antigen it binds to is not known. Within one base of it there is no much larger clone, and no base qualities were kept. Interpreted using the paper, the time point label stands for: day 60 (about 2 months) after transplantation. The sample's treatment or condition label, in plain terms: allogeneic hematopoietic cell transplantation with graft depleted of TCRalphabeta T cells and CD19 B cells. TCRalphabeta/CD19-depleted allogeneic hematopoietic cell grafts were given to the transplant recipients, all of whom were children. Libraries were made using PCR. Sequencing instrument: Illumina HiSeq 2500. Molecular barcoding was employed in the preparation of TCR libraries, with unique molecular identifiers being used to normalize TCRbeta repertoire quantification. The public reads were reanalyzed by TCRdb: fastp trimming at Q25, MiXCR alignment, in-frame beta chains only. Each record represents a unique CDR3 protein, reported with the most common genes and DNA among its rows. This sample has about 31,000 distinct CDR3 sequences in its table, and around 6% of those were observed once. The ten largest clones add up to roughly a quarter of the sample.

This entry belongs to a study of T-cell reconstitution after alpha-beta-depleted transplantation in children (dated by TCRdb to 2016 to 2017). As for the study more broadly: Using TCR repertoire profiling, the study quantitatively followed how T-cell immune reconstitution unfolded in children after TCRalphabeta/CD19-depleted allogeneic hematopoietic cell transplantation.

V loses 8 bases, J loses 6 bases, and the germline ends lie 23 bases apart. Reading from cysteine to phenylalanine, the CDR3 counts 16 amino acids. Just CDR3 DNA is preserved here, 48 bases in frame from base 1. From a lookup of the germline V gene, CDR1 and CDR2 are SGHRS and YFSETQ. The investigation overall reported the following: Hyperexpanded clone frequencies declined over subsequent months; after one year, T-cell counts and TCRbeta diversity were mostly attributed to newly produced T cells. The high TCRbeta diversity at day 60 in some patients was ascribed to recipient T cells and intrathymic progenitors that had survived conditioning. The apparently early recovery of alphabetaT-cell counts about two months after transplant reportedly depended on only several hundred rapidly expanded clones that came from non-depleted graft cells.

The clonotype was recovered from a child in the first two years of life who had a stem cell transplant for acute myeloid leukemia, so the T cells may come from the graft donor. The sample was peripheral blood, taken 60 days after TCRalphabeta/CD19-depleted stem cell transplant. In this chain, TRBV5-1 is recombined with TRBJ1-4; possibly the D gene is TRBD1, per 6 matching bases. The CDR3 is CASTGYRGGSDEKLFF. The nucleotide sequence reads TGCGCCAGTACAGGGTACAGAGGGGGAAGTGATGAAAAACTGTTTTTT. The full variable domain, completed from the reference TRBV5-1 and TRBJ1-4 proteins outside the CDR3, reads KAGVTQTPRYLIKTRGQQVTLSCSPISGHRSVSWYQQTPGQGLQFLFEYFSETQRNKGNFPGRFSGRQFSNSRSEMNVSTLELGDSALYLCASTGYRGGSDEKLFFGSGTQLSVL.